This TCR beta chain was sequenced for a study of T cell responses to AZD1222 COVID-19 vaccine. Study-wide points: Researchers report vaccine-associated CD4 TCRs spanning spike, with dominance at 160-218 and 743-854. At baseline, seropositivity was found in only five or six AZD1222 recipients.

The CDR3 loop spans 14 amino acids. Trimming took off 5 bases at V and 3 bases at J, with 11 bases between the two ends. The germline gives CDR1 SNHLY, CDR2 FYNNEI. Worth noting for this clone: Its antigen is undetermined.

Generated by immunoSEQ multiplex PCR, the TCRdb table keeps only in-frame clones and is missing some. The sample comprises 180,000 or so clones, nearly 95% of which are singletons, and about 2.1% rests with the top ten. The analysis combined second doses at about 4 or about 12 weeks. The rearrangement uses TRBV2 and TRBJ1-3; D call uncertain. The clonotype originates from an adult who received the AZD1222 COVID-19 vaccine. Material: peripheral blood, obtained 28 days after the second AZD1222 dose. DNA of the CDR3: TGTGCCAGCAGTCTGGGAGGAGGTGGAAACACCATATATTTT. Translation gives CASSLGGGGNTIYF.